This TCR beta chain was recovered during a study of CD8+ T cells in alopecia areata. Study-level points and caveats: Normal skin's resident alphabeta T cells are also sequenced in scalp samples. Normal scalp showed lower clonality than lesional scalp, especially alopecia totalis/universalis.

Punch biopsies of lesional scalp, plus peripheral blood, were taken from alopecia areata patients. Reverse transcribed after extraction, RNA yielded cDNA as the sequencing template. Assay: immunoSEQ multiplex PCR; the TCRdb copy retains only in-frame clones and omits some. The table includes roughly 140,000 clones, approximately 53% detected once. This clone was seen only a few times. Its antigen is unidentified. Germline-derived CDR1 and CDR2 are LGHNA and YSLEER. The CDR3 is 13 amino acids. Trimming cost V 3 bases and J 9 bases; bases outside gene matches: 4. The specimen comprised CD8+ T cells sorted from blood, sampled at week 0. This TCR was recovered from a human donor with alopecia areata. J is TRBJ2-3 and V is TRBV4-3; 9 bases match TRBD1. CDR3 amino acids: CASSQGTGRTQYF. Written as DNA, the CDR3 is TGCGCCAGCAGCCAGGGGACAGGGAGGACGCAGTATTTT.